The entry below describes one T cell receptor (beta chain). Germline assignment: CDR1 SGHNT and CDR2 YYREEE (reference sequence). The junction had 11 bases not matched to a gene; V was cut back by 2 bases and J by 4 bases. The CDR3 is 16 residues long. This specimen comes from a study of CD8 T cells in Susac syndrome. RNA totalling 0.5 to 1 ug underwent reverse transcription with random hexamers. One entry per CDR3 protein, called by TCRdb with MiXCR from the immunoSEQ multiplex PCR reads. The table records about 180,000 distinct CDR3 sequences, roughly 95% of them present only once. The source material was CD8+ T cells from PBMCs. The clonotype comes from a human donor with multiple sclerosis. V is TRBV5-4 and J is TRBJ2-5; 7 bases fit TRBD2. The CDR3 coding sequence is TGTGCCAGCAGCTTAAGTCTAGCGGCGGAACGAGAGACCCAGTACTTC. Its protein product is CASSLSLAAERETQYF.